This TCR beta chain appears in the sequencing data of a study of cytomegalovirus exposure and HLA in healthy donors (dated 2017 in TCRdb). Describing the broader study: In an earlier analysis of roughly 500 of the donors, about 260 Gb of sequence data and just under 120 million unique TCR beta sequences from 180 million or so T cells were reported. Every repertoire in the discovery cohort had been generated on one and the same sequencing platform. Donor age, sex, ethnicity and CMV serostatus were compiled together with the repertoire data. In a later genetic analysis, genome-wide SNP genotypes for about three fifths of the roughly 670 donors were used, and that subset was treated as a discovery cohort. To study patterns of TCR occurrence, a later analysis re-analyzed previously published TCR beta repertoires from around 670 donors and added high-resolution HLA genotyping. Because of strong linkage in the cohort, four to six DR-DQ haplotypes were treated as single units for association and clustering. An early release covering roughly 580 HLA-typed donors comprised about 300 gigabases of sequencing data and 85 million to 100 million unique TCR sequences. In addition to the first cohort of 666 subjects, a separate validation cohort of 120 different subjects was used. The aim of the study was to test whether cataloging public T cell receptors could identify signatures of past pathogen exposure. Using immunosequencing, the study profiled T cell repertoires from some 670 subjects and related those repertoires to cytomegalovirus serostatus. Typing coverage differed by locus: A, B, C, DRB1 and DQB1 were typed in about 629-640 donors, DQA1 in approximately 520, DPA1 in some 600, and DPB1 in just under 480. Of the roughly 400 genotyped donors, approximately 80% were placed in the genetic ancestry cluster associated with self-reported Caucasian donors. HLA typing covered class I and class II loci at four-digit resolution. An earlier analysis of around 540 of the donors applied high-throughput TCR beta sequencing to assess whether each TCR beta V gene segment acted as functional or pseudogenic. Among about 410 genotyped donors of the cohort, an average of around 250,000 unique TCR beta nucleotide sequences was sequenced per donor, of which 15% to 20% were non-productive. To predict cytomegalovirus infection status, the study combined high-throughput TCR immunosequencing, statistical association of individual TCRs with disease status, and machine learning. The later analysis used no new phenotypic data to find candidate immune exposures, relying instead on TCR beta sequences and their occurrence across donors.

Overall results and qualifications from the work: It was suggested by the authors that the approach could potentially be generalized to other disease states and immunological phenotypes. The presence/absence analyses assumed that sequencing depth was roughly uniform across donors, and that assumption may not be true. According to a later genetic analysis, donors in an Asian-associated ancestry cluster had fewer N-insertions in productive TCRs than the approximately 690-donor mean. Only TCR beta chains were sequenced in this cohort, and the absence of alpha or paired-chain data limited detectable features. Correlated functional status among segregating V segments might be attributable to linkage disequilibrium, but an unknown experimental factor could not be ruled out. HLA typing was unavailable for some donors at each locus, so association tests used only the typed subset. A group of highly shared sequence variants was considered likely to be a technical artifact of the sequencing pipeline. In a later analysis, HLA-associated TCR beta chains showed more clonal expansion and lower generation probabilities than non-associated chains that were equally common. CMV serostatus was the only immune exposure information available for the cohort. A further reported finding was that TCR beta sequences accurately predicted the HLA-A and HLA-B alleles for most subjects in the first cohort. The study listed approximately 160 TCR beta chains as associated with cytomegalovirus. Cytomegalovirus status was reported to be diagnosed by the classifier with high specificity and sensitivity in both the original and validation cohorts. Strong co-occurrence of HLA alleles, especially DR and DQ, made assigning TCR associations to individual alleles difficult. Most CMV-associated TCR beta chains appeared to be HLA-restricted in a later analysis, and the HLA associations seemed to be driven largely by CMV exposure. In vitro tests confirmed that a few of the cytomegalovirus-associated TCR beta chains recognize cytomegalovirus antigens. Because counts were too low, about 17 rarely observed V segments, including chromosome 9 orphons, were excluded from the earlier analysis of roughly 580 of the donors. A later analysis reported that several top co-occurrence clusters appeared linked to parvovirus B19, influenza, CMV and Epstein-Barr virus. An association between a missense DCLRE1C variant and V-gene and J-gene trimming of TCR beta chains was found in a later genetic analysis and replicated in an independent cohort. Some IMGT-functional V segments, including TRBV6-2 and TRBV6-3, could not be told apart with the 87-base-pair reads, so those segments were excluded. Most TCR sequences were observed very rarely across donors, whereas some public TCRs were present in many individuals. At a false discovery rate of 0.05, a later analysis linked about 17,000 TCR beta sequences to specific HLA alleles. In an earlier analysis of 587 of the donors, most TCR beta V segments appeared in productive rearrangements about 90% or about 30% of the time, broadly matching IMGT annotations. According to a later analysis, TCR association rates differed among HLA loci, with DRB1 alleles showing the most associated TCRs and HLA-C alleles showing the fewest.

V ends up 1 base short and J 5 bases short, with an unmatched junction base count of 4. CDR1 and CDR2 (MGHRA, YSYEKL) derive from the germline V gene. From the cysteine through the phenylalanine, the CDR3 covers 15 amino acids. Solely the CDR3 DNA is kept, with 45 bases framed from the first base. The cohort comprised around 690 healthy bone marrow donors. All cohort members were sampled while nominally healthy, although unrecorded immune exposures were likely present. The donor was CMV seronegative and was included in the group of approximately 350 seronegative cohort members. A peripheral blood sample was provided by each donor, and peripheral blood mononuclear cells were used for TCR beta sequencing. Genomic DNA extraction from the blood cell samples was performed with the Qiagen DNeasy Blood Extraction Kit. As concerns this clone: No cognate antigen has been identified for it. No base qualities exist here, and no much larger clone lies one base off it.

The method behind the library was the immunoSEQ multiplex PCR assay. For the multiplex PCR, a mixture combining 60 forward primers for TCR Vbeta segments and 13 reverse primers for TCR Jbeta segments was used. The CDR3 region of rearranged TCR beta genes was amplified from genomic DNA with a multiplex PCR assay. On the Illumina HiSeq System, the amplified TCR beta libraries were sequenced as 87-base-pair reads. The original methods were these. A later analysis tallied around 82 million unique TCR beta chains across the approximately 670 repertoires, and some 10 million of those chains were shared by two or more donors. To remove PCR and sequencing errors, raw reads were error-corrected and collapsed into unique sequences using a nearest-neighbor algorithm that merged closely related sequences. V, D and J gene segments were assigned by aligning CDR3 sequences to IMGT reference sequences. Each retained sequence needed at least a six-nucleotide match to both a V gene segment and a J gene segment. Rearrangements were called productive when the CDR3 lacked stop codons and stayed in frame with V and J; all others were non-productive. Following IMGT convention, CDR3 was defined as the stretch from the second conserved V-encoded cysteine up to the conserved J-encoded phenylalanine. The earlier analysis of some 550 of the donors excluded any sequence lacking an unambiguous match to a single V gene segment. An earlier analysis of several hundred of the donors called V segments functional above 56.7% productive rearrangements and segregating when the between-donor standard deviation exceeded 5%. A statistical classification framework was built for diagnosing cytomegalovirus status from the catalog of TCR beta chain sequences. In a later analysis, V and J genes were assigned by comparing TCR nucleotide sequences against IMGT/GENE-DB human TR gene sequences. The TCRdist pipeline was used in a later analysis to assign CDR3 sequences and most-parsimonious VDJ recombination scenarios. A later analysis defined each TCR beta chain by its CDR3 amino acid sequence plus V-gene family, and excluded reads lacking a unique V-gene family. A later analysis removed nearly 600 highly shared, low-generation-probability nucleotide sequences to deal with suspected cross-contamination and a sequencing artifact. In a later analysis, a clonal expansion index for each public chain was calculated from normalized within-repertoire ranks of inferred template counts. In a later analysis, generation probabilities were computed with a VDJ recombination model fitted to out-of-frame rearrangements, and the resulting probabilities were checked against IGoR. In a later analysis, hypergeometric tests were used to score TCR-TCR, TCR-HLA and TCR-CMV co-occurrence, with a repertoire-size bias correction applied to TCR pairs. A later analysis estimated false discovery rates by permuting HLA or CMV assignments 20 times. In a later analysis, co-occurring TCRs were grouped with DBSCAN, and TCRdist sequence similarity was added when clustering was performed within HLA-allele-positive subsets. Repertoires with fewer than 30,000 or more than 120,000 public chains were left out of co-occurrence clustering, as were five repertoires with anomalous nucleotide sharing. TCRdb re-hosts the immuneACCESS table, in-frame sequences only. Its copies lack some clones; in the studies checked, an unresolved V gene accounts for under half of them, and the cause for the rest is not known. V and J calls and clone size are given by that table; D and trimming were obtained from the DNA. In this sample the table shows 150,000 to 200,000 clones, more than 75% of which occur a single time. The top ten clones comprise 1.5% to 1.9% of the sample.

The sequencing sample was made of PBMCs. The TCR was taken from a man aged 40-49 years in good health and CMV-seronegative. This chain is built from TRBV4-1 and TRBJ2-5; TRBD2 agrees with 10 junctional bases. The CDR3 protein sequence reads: CASSQGSGGAETQYF. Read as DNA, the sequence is TGCGCCAGCAGCCAAGGAAGCGGGGGGGCGGAGACCCAGTACTTC.